A selection of T cell receptor beta chains follows, all from one sample in a study of T and B cells in COVID-19 patients. TCRdb ran MiXCR on the multiplex PCR reads and lists one entry per CDR3 protein. The sample consists of over a thousand distinct CDR3 sequences, just over 20% of them appearing once. Input material: blood. The receptor source for this set is a human donor with active COVID-19. Both conserved end residues are part of each CDR3. The D gene is left open where the match is weak. The listing skips clone size in some rows; elsewhere it reads once, few, many or a size class.

d_call	clone_size	v_call	j_call	cdr3_nt	cdr3_aa
-	-	TRBV7-3	TRBJ2-4	TGTGCCAGCAGCTTGGGGGCGCTAAACATTCAGTACTTC	CASSLGALNIQYF
TRBD1	-	TRBV4-3	TRBJ2-7	TGCGCCAGCAGCCGCCGGGACAGTGCTGAGGAGCAGTACTTC	CASSRRDSAEEQYF
-	few	TRBV7-3	TRBJ1-2	TGTGCCAGCAGCTTGTCCCACAGGGATGGCTACACCTTC	CASSLSHRDGYTF
-	large	TRBV19	TRBJ2-7	TGTGCCAGTAGTCCCGGACTCGTCGGAAGGGAGCAGTACTTC	CASSPGLVGREQYF
TRBD2	medium-sized	TRBV10-3	TRBJ2-7	TGTGCCATCAGTGTGGGAGGGAGGGACCCCCACTCCTACGAGCAGTACTTC	CAISVGGRDPHSYEQYF
-	large	TRBV19	TRBJ1-6	TGTGCCACCCAACCAAGGCGGGCTCCCCCTCATCCCTATAATTCACCCCTCCACTTT	CATQPRRAPPHPYNSPLHF
-	medium-sized	TRBV5-1	TRBJ2-1	TGCGCCAGCAGCTTGGTGGGCCAGAGCTCCTACAATGAGCAGTTCTTC	CASSLVGQSSYNEQFF
-	large	TRBV6-5	TRBJ1-6	TGTGCCAGCAGCCGTAACAGCCGCATCCCCCTCCACTTT	CASSRNSRIPLHF
TRBD2	-	TRBV19	TRBJ2-3	TGTGCCAGTAGTATCTGGGGGGGAAGCACAGATACGCAGTATTTT	CASSIWGGSTDTQYF
TRBD1	few	TRBV20-1	TRBJ2-6	TGCAGTGCCTCGACCGGGACAGGAATCTCTGGGGCCAACGTCCTGACTTTC	CSASTGTGISGANVLTF
-	medium-sized	TRBV20-1	TRBJ2-1	TGCAGTGCGCCCATGAGCAGCAATGAGCAGTTCTTC	CSAPMSSNEQFF
-	large	TRBV30	TRBJ1-2	TGTGCCTGGAGTATAATTAACTATGGCTACACCTTC	CAWSIINYGYTF
-	medium-sized	TRBV20-1	TRBJ2-3	TGCAGTGCTACTGAGCCCGGAGGCACAGATACGCAGTATTTT	CSATEPGGTDTQYF
-	medium-sized	TRBV20-1	TRBJ2-3	TGCAGTGCTAGACGTGGCCAACGGGTAGATACGCAGTATTTT	CSARRGQRVDTQYF
TRBD2	large	TRBV6-5	TRBJ2-3	TGTGCCAGCACTACGAAGGGACTAGGAGATACGCAGTATTTT	CASTTKGLGDTQYF
-	medium-sized	TRBV27	TRBJ2-6	TGTGCCAGCAGTTTATATTACGCCTCCTCTGGGGCCAACGTCCTGACTTTC	CASSLYYASSGANVLTF
-	-	TRBV12-3/TRBV12-4	TRBJ1-2	TGTGCCAGCAGTTTAGGGGCCTTGCATGGCTACACCTTC	CASSLGALHGYTF
-	medium-sized	TRBV12-3/TRBV12-4	TRBJ2-2	TGTGCCAGCAGTTTATGGGTCTCAGGAGGGGAGCTGTTTTTT	CASSLWVSGGELFF
TRBD2	medium-sized	TRBV20-1	TRBJ2-1	TGCAGTGGGGCTAGCGGGAGGTTCACAAACAATGAGCAGTTCTTC	CSGASGRFTNNEQFF
-	medium-sized	TRBV19	TRBJ1-1	TGTGCCAGTAGTATATCGTCGTCTGGGACTGAAGCTTTCTTT	CASSISSSGTEAFF
-	-	TRBV27	TRBJ2-2	TGTGCCAGCAGTTGGTATCAGGGTGGGGAGCTGTTTTTT	CASSWYQGGELFF
TRBD2	-	TRBV25-1	TRBJ2-1	TGTGCCAGCAGTGAGGGACTAGCCGGAGGGAATGAGCAGTTCTTC	CASSEGLAGGNEQFF
-	few	TRBV7-3	TRBJ2-6	TGTGCCAGCAGCCCCGAACGCAGTCTATCTGGGGCCAACGTCCTGACTTTC	CASSPERSLSGANVLTF
-	medium-sized	TRBV5-1	TRBJ2-1	TGCGCCAGCACCCGTCAGGGAGTGGAGCAGTTCTTC	CASTRQGVEQFF
TRBD1	-	TRBV7-3	TRBJ2-2	TGTGCCAGCAGCTTAAGTGGGACAGGGGCACACGGGGAGCTGTTTTTT	CASSLSGTGAHGELFF
TRBD1	few	TRBV20-1	TRBJ2-5	TGCAGTGCTAGTGAAAGACAGGGGGTGGAGACCCAGTACTTC	CSASERQGVETQYF
-	medium-sized	TRBV20-1	TRBJ2-7	TGCAGTGCTAGTTCGGGGCACGAGCAGTACTTC	CSASSGHEQYF
TRBD2	few	TRBV20-1	TRBJ2-4	TGCAGTGCTACCACTAGCGGGGGCAAAAACATTCAGTACTTC	CSATTSGGKNIQYF
-	few	TRBV24-1	TRBJ2-3	TGTGCCACCGCCCCGACAGGGAGGGTAGATACGCAGTATTTT	CATAPTGRVDTQYF
TRBD2	-	TRBV19	TRBJ2-3	TGTGCCAGTAGCGGACTAGCGGGAGGGCGAAGCACAGATACGCAGTATTTT	CASSGLAGGRSTDTQYF
-	medium-sized	TRBV30	TRBJ1-1	TGTGCCTGGAGCGACAGTACGAACACTGAAGCTTTCTTT	CAWSDSTNTEAFF
-	-	TRBV23-1	TRBJ2-7	TGCGCCAGCAGTCGCCTAGTATACGAGCAGTACTTC	CASSRLVYEQYF
-	-	TRBV5-1	TRBJ1-5	TGCGCCAGCAGGGAGGCCGGGACAATGTACAATCAGCCCCAGCATTTT	CASREAGTMYNQPQHF
TRBD2	-	TRBV29-1	TRBJ2-1	TGCAGCGTCTGGGGACTAGCGGGGGCCACCTCCTACAATGAGCAGTTCTTC	CSVWGLAGATSYNEQFF
-	-	TRBV7-9	TRBJ1-1	TGTGCCAGCAGGGACAGAGAGAACACTGAAGCTTTCTTT	CASRDRENTEAFF
-	medium-sized	TRBV19	TRBJ1-5	TGTGCCAGTACTCAGGGGTATCAGCCCCAGCATTTT	CASTQGYQPQHF
-	medium-sized	TRBV7-2	TRBJ2-5	TGTGCCAGCACCCTATGGGGGGCGCGCAGAGAGACCCAGTACTTC	CASTLWGARRETQYF
-	-	TRBV4-2	TRBJ1-1	TGTGCCAGCAGCCAAGAAAACAGGGAAACTGAAGCTTTCTTT	CASSQENRETEAFF
TRBD1	large	TRBV30	TRBJ1-6	TGTGCCTGGAGGGGACAGGGTGGCTCACCCCTCCACTTT	CAWRGQGGSPLHF
-	medium-sized	TRBV18	TRBJ1-5	TGTGCCAGCTCACCGGCAGGTAGCAATCAGCCCCAGCATTTT	CASSPAGSNQPQHF
-	medium-sized	TRBV20-1	TRBJ1-6	TGCAGTGCTAGCGGAGTTGGGGCACCCCTCCACTTT	CSASGVGAPLHF
TRBD2	medium-sized	TRBV5-4	TRBJ2-7	TGTGCCAGCAGCTCCCCCTGGACTAGCGGGAGAAACGAGCAGTACTTC	CASSSPWTSGRNEQYF
-	medium-sized	TRBV27	TRBJ1-1	TGTGCCAGCAGTTTATCGGAAGTAGGAAAAGCTTTCTTT	CASSLSEVGKAFF
-	large	TRBV19	TRBJ2-3	TGTGCCAGTAGTATCCTCACAGGATTCACAGATACGCAGTATTTT	CASSILTGFTDTQYF
-	medium-sized	TRBV15	TRBJ2-7	TGTGCCACCAGCAGAGAACAACGGCCGGCCTACGAGCAGTACTTC	CATSREQRPAYEQYF
-	-	TRBV6-1	TRBJ2-1	TGTGCCAGCAGTTTCGGGGTATGGACGAAGAGCTCATACAATGAGCAGTTCTTC	CASSFGVWTKSSYNEQFF
-	-	TRBV6-2/TRBV6-3	TRBJ1-1	TGTGCCAACAGTTACGATCGGCAACGGGCGAACACTGAAGCTTTCTTT	CANSYDRQRANTEAFF
-	medium-sized	TRBV12-3/TRBV12-4	TRBJ2-1	TGTGCCAGCAGTTTAGGGGCCCAGGGTCTTAATGAGCAGTTCTTC	CASSLGAQGLNEQFF
TRBD2	-	TRBV28	TRBJ2-7	TGTGCCAGCAGCACCGGACTAGCGGGAACGTACGAGCAGTACTTC	CASSTGLAGTYEQYF
-	large	TRBV19	TRBJ2-3	TGTGCCAGTAGTATAGCCCCTAGTCACACAGATACGCAGTATTTT	CASSIAPSHTDTQYF
-	medium-sized	TRBV11-2	TRBJ2-2	TGTGCCAGCAGCTTAAGCCACCGTATGCCCGGGGAGCTGTTTTTT	CASSLSHRMPGELFF
-	few	TRBV7-2	TRBJ2-3	TGTGCCAGCAGCCCAGGGGTAGTGACAGATACGCAGTATTTT	CASSPGVVTDTQYF
-	medium-sized	TRBV27	TRBJ2-2	TGTGCCAGCAGTTTATACCTAGCAACCCCCGGGGAGCTGTTTTTT	CASSLYLATPGELFF
-	few	TRBV5-1	TRBJ2-5	TGCGCCAGCAGCTTACAGGAAGAGACCCAGTACTTC	CASSLQEETQYF
-	medium-sized	TRBV15	TRBJ1-1	TGTGCCACCAGCAGCGGGGGGAACACTGAAGCTTTCTTT	CATSSGGNTEAFF
-	medium-sized	TRBV7-9	TRBJ2-2	TGTGCCAGCAGCTTACAGTTGGGGGATACGAACACCGGGGAGCTGTTTTTT	CASSLQLGDTNTGELFF
-	large	TRBV19	TRBJ1-1	TGTGCCAGTAGTATCCTGTTGGGGACTGAAGCTTTCTTT	CASSILLGTEAFF
-	large	TRBV12-3/TRBV12-4	TRBJ1-2	TGTGCCAGCAGTTCCTGGACAGTCTACACCTTC	CASSSWTVYTF
-	few	TRBV7-9	TRBJ2-7	TGTGCCAGCAGCCCTCAGACAGGCTACGAGCAGTACTTC	CASSPQTGYEQYF